The rows below give T cell receptor beta chains drawn from one sample of a study of technical replicates of blood from a few donors. Sequenced by immunoSEQ multiplex PCR; TCRdb stores in-frame clones only, minus some. The repertoire includes 81,000 or so clones, about 96% of them detected once, and more than 0.15% sits in the top ten. The sample consisted of T cells isolated from PBMCs. These receptors were obtained from a human donor in good health. Both conserved end residues are part of each CDR3. Each record gives: CDR3 length, V gene, J gene, D gene, clone size, CDR3 protein, CDR3 DNA. D genes are given only for firm matches. Clone size appears in some rows only: once, few, many, or a class for an expanded clone.

>12|TRBV5-1|TRBJ1-2|NA|NA
CASTAGSYGYTF
TGCGCCAGCACAGCAGGATCCTATGGCTACACCTTC
>20|TRBV18|TRBJ1-5|NA|NA
CASSQDMLGLTSLNNQPQHF
TGTGCCAGCTCACAGGACATGTTGGGGTTAACCTCCCTAAATAATCAGCCCCAGCATTTT
>16|TRBV5-1|TRBJ1-3|NA|once
CASSLEYGSPGNTIYF
TGCGCCAGCAGCTTGGAGTATGGCAGTCCTGGAAACACCATATATTTT
>16|TRBV19|TRBJ2-2|TRBD2|NA
CASRTSRGKLSGELFF
TGTGCCAGTCGGACTAGCCGGGGAAAGTTGTCCGGGGAGCTGTTTTTT
>14|TRBV29-1|TRBJ1-3|TRBD1|NA
CSVASDRLGNTIYF
TGCAGCGTTGCCTCGGACAGGCTGGGAAACACCATATATTTT
>16|TRBV14|TRBJ2-5|NA|NA
CASSQVEVRGPETQYF
TGTGCCAGCAGCCAAGTGGAGGTCAGGGGCCCAGAGACCCAGTACTTC
>14|TRBV9|TRBJ2-3|TRBD2|NA
CASNSGGSTDTQYF
TGTGCCAGCAATAGCGGGGGTAGCACAGATACGCAGTATTTT
>14|TRBV29-1|TRBJ2-1|NA|once
CSVVTPNSYNEQFF
TGCAGCGTTGTAACTCCTAACTCCTACAATGAGCAGTTCTTC
>19|TRBV13|TRBJ1-5|TRBD1|NA
CASSLGRLREGANNQPQHF
TGTGCCAGCAGCTTAGGCCGTCTTCGAGAGGGGGCCAACAATCAGCCCCAGCATTTT
>15|TRBV27|TRBJ2-7|TRBD1|NA
CASSLETGSSYEQYF
TGTGCCAGCAGTTTAGAGACAGGGTCTTCCTACGAGCAGTACTTC
>15|TRBV2|TRBJ1-6|NA|few
CASSERGSYNSPLHF
TGTGCCAGCAGTGAACGAGGGAGTTATAATTCACCCCTCCACTTT
>13|TRBV18|TRBJ1-1|NA|NA
CASSPTINTEAFF
TGTGCCAGCTCACCGACAATAAACACTGAAGCTTTCTTT
>16|TRBV6-5|TRBJ2-2|NA|NA
CASSYFLRESTGELFF
TGTGCCAGCAGTTACTTTTTGAGGGAGTCTACCGGGGAGCTGTTTTTT
>15|TRBV19|TRBJ1-1|NA|NA
CASSIVAGMNTEAFF
TGTGCCAGTAGTATAGTCGCAGGCATGAACACTGAAGCTTTCTTT
>12|TRBV14|TRBJ1-5|TRBD1|NA
CASSRTGGVQHF
TGTGCCAGCAGCCGTACAGGGGGAGTCCAGCATTTT
>14|TRBV6-6|TRBJ1-5|NA|NA
CASRPRPGGQPQHF
TGTGCCAGCAGACCACGGCCGGGCGGGCAGCCCCAGCATTTT
>15|TRBV5-1|TRBJ1-1|TRBD1|NA
CASSLNPGGHTEAFF
TGCGCCAGCAGCTTGAATCCAGGGGGCCACACTGAAGCTTTCTTT
>15|TRBV6-5|TRBJ2-1|TRBD2|NA
CASTSRGGSHNEQFF
TGTGCCAGCACCTCACGGGGGGGTTCACACAATGAGCAGTTCTTC
>15|TRBV5-4|TRBJ2-5|NA|NA
CASSFWRDPAETQYF
TGTGCCAGCAGCTTTTGGCGGGACCCAGCGGAGACCCAGTACTTC
>14|TRBV5-6|TRBJ2-6|NA|NA
CASSWGAGANVLTF
TGTGCCAGCAGCTGGGGCGCTGGGGCCAACGTCCTGACTTTC
>16|TRBV14|TRBJ1-4|NA|NA
CASSQELAATNEKLFF
TGTGCCAGCAGCCAAGAGTTGGCGGCAACTAATGAAAAACTGTTTTTT
>13|TRBV2|TRBJ2-7|NA|NA
CASRPTGSYEQYF
TGTGCCAGCAGACCGACTGGTTCCTACGAGCAGTACTTC
>14|TRBV27|TRBJ2-3|NA|NA
CASSLHYGTDTQYF
TGTGCCAGCAGTTTGCACTACGGCACAGATACGCAGTATTTT
>16|TRBV14|TRBJ2-3|TRBD2|NA
CASSPLGLAVTDTQYF
TGTGCCAGCAGCCCGCTAGGACTAGCGGTTACCGATACGCAGTATTTT
>16|TRBV7-9|TRBJ2-1|TRBD1|NA
CASSYRGGESYNEQFF
TGTGCCAGCAGCTATAGAGGGGGCGAGTCTTACAATGAGCAGTTCTTC
>16|TRBV9|TRBJ2-2|TRBD1|NA
CASSARQGRLTGELFF
TGTGCCAGCAGCGCCCGACAGGGACGTTTGACCGGGGAGCTGTTTTTT
>16|TRBV28|TRBJ1-2|TRBD1|NA
CASSLGGRGRSYGYTF
TGTGCCAGCAGTTTAGGAGGAAGGGGGCGGTCCTATGGCTACACCTTC
>13|TRBV6-5|TRBJ2-7|NA|NA
CASSYSHRDEQYF
TGTGCCAGCAGTTACTCCCACCGGGACGAGCAGTACTTC
>15|TRBV27|TRBJ2-7|TRBD2|NA
CASSSLTSGGYEQYF
TGTGCCAGCAGTTCCTTGACATCGGGAGGCTACGAGCAGTACTTC
>12|TRBV6-1|TRBJ2-7|NA|NA
CASSGTYYEQYF
TGTGCCAGCAGTGGGACTTATTACGAGCAGTACTTC
>11|TRBV7-2|TRBJ1-2|NA|NA
CASRLTTGYTF
TGTGCCAGCAGACTCACTACGGGCTACACCTTC
>15|TRBV28|TRBJ2-7|NA|NA
CASQFGGQGSNEQYF
TGTGCCAGCCAATTCGGGGGGCAGGGGTCCAACGAGCAGTACTTC
>15|TRBV18|TRBJ2-3|NA|NA
CASSPITAARDTQYF
TGTGCCAGCTCACCAATAACGGCCGCGAGGGATACGCAGTATTTT
>12|TRBV28|TRBJ2-7|NA|NA
CASSWTVYEQYF
TGTGCCAGCAGCTGGACAGTCTACGAGCAGTACTTC
>11|TRBV6-5|TRBJ1-2|NA|NA
CASSHGYGYTF
TGTGCCAGCAGTCACGGCTATGGCTACACCTTC
>14|TRBV4-1|TRBJ1-1|NA|NA
CASSQEPPGTEAFF
TGCGCCAGCAGCCAAGAACCTCCAGGGACTGAAGCTTTCTTT
>15|TRBV11-2|TRBJ1-5|NA|NA
CASSLASAGNQPQHF
TGTGCCAGCAGCTTAGCGAGCGCAGGCAATCAGCCCCAGCATTTT
>16|TRBV11-2|TRBJ2-5|TRBD2|NA
CASSLLAGVEQETQYF
TGTGCCAGCAGCTTACTAGCGGGAGTTGAGCAAGAGACCCAGTACTTC
>15|TRBV7-9|TRBJ2-7|TRBD2|NA
CASGGIAGARYEQYF
TGTGCCAGCGGGGGAATAGCGGGAGCTCGGTACGAGCAGTACTTC
>17|TRBV9|TRBJ1-6|TRBD1|once
CASSLTSGQGYNSPLHF
TGTGCCAGCAGCCTGACCTCCGGACAGGGCTATAATTCACCCCTCCACTTT
>18|TRBV4-1|TRBJ2-2|TRBD2|once
CASSQADSAGVNTGELFF
TGCGCCAGCAGCCAAGCGGATTCCGCGGGAGTAAACACCGGGGAGCTGTTTTTT
>16|TRBV28|TRBJ2-1|NA|NA
CAADKGGEAPYNEQFF
TGTGCCGCAGATAAGGGGGGGGAAGCGCCATACAATGAGCAGTTCTTC
>18|TRBV5-8|TRBJ2-1|TRBD2|NA
CASSWSLTSGRVIDEQFF
TGTGCCAGCAGCTGGAGCTTGACTAGCGGGAGGGTAATCGATGAGCAGTTCTTC
>13|TRBV19|TRBJ1-2|NA|NA
CASRQALGYGYTF
TGTGCCAGTAGACAGGCTCTTGGCTATGGCTACACCTTC
>15|TRBV2|TRBJ1-3|TRBD1|NA
CASTGTGVSGNTIYF
TGTGCCAGCACCGGGACAGGGGTGTCTGGAAACACCATATATTTT
>14|TRBV2|TRBJ1-1|NA|NA
CASRPQGGGTEAFF
TGTGCCAGCAGACCACAGGGTGGAGGAACTGAAGCTTTCTTT
>17|TRBV5-1|TRBJ1-3|TRBD1|NA
CASSSRTGPSSGNTIYF
TGCGCCAGCAGCTCCAGGACAGGGCCTTCCTCTGGAAACACCATATATTTT